Below are 14 T cell receptor beta chains sequenced from a single sample in a study of shared clonotypes between healthy human individuals. TCRdb keeps only in-frame clones here, not all; method: immunoSEQ multiplex PCR. The sample includes around 2.5 million clones, more than 85% of them seen just once. Source material: naive CD4+ T cells from PBMCs. The subset denotes: CD45RA+ positively selected. The origin of the receptors is a man aged 18-30 years in good health. Some clones in this sample may be carry-over from other donors' samples.

With respect to this clone: In the same sample, other DNA sequences code for this CDR3. The chain is built from TRBV27 and TRBJ1-1, with D unresolved. V gave up 1 base and J gave up 4 bases, with 7 bases separating them. CDR3 length: 13 amino acids. The germline V gene encodes CDR1 MNHEY and CDR2 SMNVEV (reference sequence). CDR3 nucleotides: TGTGCCAGCAGTTTATATCGGGTCACTGAAGCTTTCTTT. It is translated as CASSLYRVTEAFF.

This clone was counted a few times. The genes are TRBV29-1 and TRBJ2-7; D tentatively reads TRBD1 or TRBD2 (5 bases each). Trimming pared 6 bases from V and 2 bases from J, leaving 11 bases between. The CDR3 consists of 12 residues. CDR1 SQVTM and CDR2 ANQGSEA come from the germline V gene. CDR3 nucleotide sequence: TGCAGCGTCCGGGACGGAGCCTACGAGCAGTACTTC. Its protein product is CSVRDGAYEQYF.

The genes are TRBV10-1 and TRBJ1-4; D possibly corresponds to TRBD1 (5 bases). Trimming took off 8 bases at V and 5 bases at J, with 18 bases between the two ends. Germline CDR1 WNHNN, CDR2 SYGVQD (reference sequence). The CDR3 extends over 15 amino acids. In DNA form, the CDR3 reads TGCGCCAGCGGGGACGGTGGAAGCGGGAATGAAAAACTGTTTTTT. Encoded protein: CASGDGGSGNEKLFF.

This chain uses TRBV7-8 with TRBJ2-7; D possibly matches TRBD1 or TRBD2 (5 bases each). CDR1 and CDR2 (germline): SGHVS, FQNEAQ. V lost 5 bases and J 3 bases, leaving 11 bases between the germline ends. The CDR3 has 13 amino acids. The CDR3 nucleotides are TGTGCCAGCAGCCCTGGGGGAGTCTACGAGCAGTACTTC. This translates into CASSPGGVYEQYF.

The chain has TRBV5-1 and TRBJ2-3, with TRBD1 matching 9 bases. This CDR3 has 20 amino acids. V dropped 0 bases and J dropped 0; count of bases not matched to a gene: 14. Germline V gene data show CDR1 as SGHRS and CDR2 as YFSETQ. This CDR3 is CASSLAISTGGRSSTDTQYF. The CDR3 DNA sequence: TGCGCCAGCAGCTTGGCGATTTCGACAGGGGGGCGATCTAGCACAGATACGCAGTATTTT.

Notes on this clone: Other DNA sequences in this sample translate to the same CDR3. The chain employs TRBV5-1 and TRBJ2-1, with 10 bases fitting TRBD2. Germline loops: CDR1 SGHRS, CDR2 YFSETQ. The CDR3 length is 15 residues. V gave up 0 bases and J gave up 7 bases; unmatched junction bases: 4. CDR3 nucleotides: TGCGCCAGCAGCTTGGTGAGCGGGAGGGGTAATGAGCAGTTCTTC. It codes for CASSLVSGRGNEQFF.

This clone was seen more than once but under ten times. The chain has TRBV29-1 and TRBJ1-1, with no clear D. Germline CDR1 and CDR2: SQVTM and ANQGSEA. Trimming removed 4 bases at V and 0 bases at J, with 9 bases between. There are 13 residues in the CDR3. CDR3 region: CSVVLVMNTEAFF. CDR3 bases: TGCAGCGTTGTACTAGTCATGAACACTGAAGCTTTCTTT.

Only one count was recorded for this clone. The CDR3 here is CSATPGPKAFF. The CDR3 coding sequence is TGCAGTGCTACCCCAGGTCCGAAAGCTTTCTTT. The V and J genes are TRBV20-1 and TRBJ1-1; D not certain. The CDR3 is 11 residues long. In germline, CDR1 is DFQATT, CDR2 SNEGSKA (reference sequence). The V gene lost 4 bases and the J gene lost 9 bases, with 12 bases spanning the gap.

The V call is TRBV18, the J call TRBJ2-1, with TRBD2 identical over 10 bases. This CDR3 is built from 16 residues. The germline CDR1 and CDR2 sequences are KGHSH and LQKENI. V trimming: 4 bases; J trimming: 5 bases; junction bases outside the gene matches: 8. The CDR3 bases are TGTGCCAGCTCACTCACACGGACTAGCGGCCACAATGAGCAGTTCTTC. Its translation is CASSLTRTSGHNEQFF. Full variable domain (rest looked up from reference TRBV18 and TRBJ2-1): NAGVMQNPRHLVRRRGQEARLRCSPMKGHSHVYWYRQLPEEGLKFMVYLQKENIIDESGMPKERFSAEFPKEGPSILRIQQVVRGDSAAYFCASSLTRTSGHNEQFFGPGTRLTVL.

The chain recombines TRBV2 with TRBJ2-7, with D perhaps matching TRBD2 (6 bases). The V gene's germline CDR1 is SNHLY and CDR2 FYNNEI. V was pared by 8 bases and J by 4 bases, with 15 bases between. The CDR3 covers 13 residues. This CDR3 reads CASLLAPLYEQYF. DNA of the CDR3: TGTGCCAGCCTCCTAGCGCCTCTTTACGAGCAGTACTTC.

The chain carries TRBV19 and TRBJ2-7; tentatively, D is TRBD1 or TRBD2 (5 bases each). This CDR3 spans 15 amino acids. Looked up from germline, CDR1 is LNHDA and CDR2 is SQIVND (reference sequence). V lost 7 bases and J 0 bases, leaving 16 bases between the germline ends. CDR3 amino acids: CASTRGLGNSYEQYF. The CDR3 nucleotides are TGTGCCAGTACCCGGGGCCTCGGAAACTCCTACGAGCAGTACTTC.

Note on this clone: In the same sample, other DNA sequences code for this CDR3. The chain employs TRBV28 and TRBJ2-7; 11 bases align to TRBD1. Germline lookup yields CDR1 MDHEN and CDR2 SYDVKM. After removal of 7 bases from V and 0 bases from J, the junction contained 2 bases not matched to a gene. The CDR3 contains 14 residues. DNA of the CDR3: TGTGCCAGCACCGGGACAGGGGGCTCCTACGAGCAGTACTTC. It encodes CASTGTGGSYEQYF.

The chain couples TRBV25-1 to TRBJ2-3, with 7 bases matching TRBD2. Trimming cost V 4 bases and J 5 bases; bases outside gene matches: 9. Germline assignment: CDR1 MGHDK and CDR2 SYGVNS. The CDR3 runs to 15 residues. CDR3 protein: CASSAGLDRGDTQYF. In DNA form, the CDR3 reads TGTGCCAGCAGTGCCGGACTAGATCGAGGAGATACGCAGTATTTT.

In regard to this clone: Other DNA sequences in this specimen translate into the identical CDR3. This chain uses TRBV5-1 with TRBJ2-7; D uncertain. Between the trimmed V and J ends, which lost 5 bases and 0 bases, there was a span of 12 bases. CDR1 is SGHRS and CDR2 is YFSETQ in the germline V gene. This CDR3 comprises 14 residues. The CDR3 coding sequence is TGCGCCAGCAGTCTTGACTGGAGCTCCTACGAGCAGTACTTC. Protein product: CASSLDWSSYEQYF.